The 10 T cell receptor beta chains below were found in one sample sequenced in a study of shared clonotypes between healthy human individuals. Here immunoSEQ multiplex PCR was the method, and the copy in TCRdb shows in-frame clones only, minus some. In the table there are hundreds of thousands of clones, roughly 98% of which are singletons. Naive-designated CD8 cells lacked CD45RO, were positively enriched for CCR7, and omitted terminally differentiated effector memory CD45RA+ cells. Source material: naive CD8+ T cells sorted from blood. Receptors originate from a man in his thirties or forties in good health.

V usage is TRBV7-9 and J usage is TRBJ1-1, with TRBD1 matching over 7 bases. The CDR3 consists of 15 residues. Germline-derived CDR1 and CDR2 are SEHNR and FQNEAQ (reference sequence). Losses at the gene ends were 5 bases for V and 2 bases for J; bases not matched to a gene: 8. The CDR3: CASSPLTGLNTEAFF. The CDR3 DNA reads TGTGCCAGCAGCCCGCTGACAGGGCTTAACACTGAAGCTTTCTTT.

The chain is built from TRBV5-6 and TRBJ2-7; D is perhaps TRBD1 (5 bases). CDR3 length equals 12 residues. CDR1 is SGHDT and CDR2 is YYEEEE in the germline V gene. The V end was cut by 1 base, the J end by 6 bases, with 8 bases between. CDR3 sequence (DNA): TGTGCCAGCAGCTTGCAGGGCCCCGAGCAGTACTTC. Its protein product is CASSLQGPEQYF.

The CDR3 loop is CASGKGFQETQYF. In nucleotides, the CDR3 is TGTGCCAGTGGGAAGGGGTTCCAAGAGACCCAGTACTTC. The rearrangement uses TRBV19 and TRBJ2-5; the D gene is possibly TRBD1 (5 bases). Trimming shortened V by 8 bases and J by 1 base, and 11 bases separated the two germline ends. The length of the CDR3 is 13 residues. Per the germline V gene, CDR1 is LNHDA and CDR2 is SQIVND (reference sequence).

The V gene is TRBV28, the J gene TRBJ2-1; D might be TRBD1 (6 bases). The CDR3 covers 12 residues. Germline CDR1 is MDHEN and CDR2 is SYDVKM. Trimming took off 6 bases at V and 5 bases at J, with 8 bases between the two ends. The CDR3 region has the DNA TGTGCCAGCAGACGGGACAACAATGAGCAGTTCTTC. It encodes CASRRDNNEQFF. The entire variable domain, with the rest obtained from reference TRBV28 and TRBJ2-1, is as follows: DVKVTQSSRYLVKRTGEKVFLECVQDMDHENMFWYRQDPGLGLRLIYFSYDVKMKEKGDIPEGYSVSREKKERFSLILESASTNQTSMYLCASRRDNNEQFFGPGTRLTVL.

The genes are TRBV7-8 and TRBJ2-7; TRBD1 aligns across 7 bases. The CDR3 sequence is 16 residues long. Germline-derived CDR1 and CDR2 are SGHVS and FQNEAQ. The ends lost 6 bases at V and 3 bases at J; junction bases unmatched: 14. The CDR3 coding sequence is TGTGCCAGCAGTTTTGACCCTAGACAGGGTAACTACGAGCAGTACTTC. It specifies CASSFDPRQGNYEQYF. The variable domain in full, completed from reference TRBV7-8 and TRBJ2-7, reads GAGVSQSPRYKVAKRGQDVALRCDPISGHVSLFWYQQALGQGPEFLTYFQNEAQLDKSGLPSDRFFAERPEGSVSTLKIQRTQQEDSAVYLCASSFDPRQGNYEQYFGPGTRLTVT.

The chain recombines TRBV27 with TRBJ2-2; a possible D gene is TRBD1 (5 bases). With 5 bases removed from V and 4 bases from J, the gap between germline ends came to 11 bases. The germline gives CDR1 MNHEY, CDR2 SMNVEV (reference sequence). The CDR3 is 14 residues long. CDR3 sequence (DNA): TGTGCCAGCAGTCCCCAGGGCTCCACCGGGGAGCTGTTTTTT. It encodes CASSPQGSTGELFF.

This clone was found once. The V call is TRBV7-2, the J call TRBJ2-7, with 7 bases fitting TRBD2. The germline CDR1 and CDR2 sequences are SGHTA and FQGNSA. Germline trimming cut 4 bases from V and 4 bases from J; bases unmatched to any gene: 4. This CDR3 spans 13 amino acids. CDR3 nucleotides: TGTGCCAGCAGCTGGAGCGGGGAGTACGAGCAGTACTTC. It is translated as CASSWSGEYEQYF.

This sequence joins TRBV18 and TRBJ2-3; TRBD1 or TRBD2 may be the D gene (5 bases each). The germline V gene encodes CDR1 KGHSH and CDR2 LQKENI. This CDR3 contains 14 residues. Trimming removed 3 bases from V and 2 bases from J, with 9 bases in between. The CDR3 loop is CASSPRDATDTQYF. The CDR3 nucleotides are TGTGCCAGCTCACCCCGGGACGCCACAGATACGCAGTATTTT.

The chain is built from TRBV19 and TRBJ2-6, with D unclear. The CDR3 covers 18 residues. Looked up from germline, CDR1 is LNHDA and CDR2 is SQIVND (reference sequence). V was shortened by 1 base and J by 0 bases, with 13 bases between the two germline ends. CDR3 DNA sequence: TGTGCCAGTAGTATAGTTGACACGATAAGCTCTGGGGCCAACGTCCTGACTTTC. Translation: CASSIVDTISSGANVLTF.

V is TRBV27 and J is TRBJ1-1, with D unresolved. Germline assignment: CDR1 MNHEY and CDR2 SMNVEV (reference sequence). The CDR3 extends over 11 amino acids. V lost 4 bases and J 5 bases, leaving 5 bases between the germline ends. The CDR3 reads CASSSPTEAFF. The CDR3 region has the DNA TGTGCCAGCAGTTCCCCTACTGAAGCTTTCTTT.